Ten or more counts support the clone carrying this T cell receptor beta chain. The record originates from a study of Graves' ophthalmopathy and Graves' hyperthyroidism. The PBMCs had their origin in more than 9.5 ml of fresh peripheral blood. Looked up from germline, CDR1 is MNHEY and CDR2 is SMNVEV (reference sequence). The CDR3 runs 15 residues. Losses at the gene ends were 5 bases for V and 1 base for J; bases not matched to a gene: 4. TCR beta CDR3 amplification used RNA transcripts. An initial RT-PCR round employing HTBI primers preceded a second-round multiplex PCR. TCRdb recomputed calls from the multiplex PCR reads with MiXCR, one row per CDR3 protein. This sample has roughly 380,000 distinct CDR3 sequences, with 15% found just once.

V is TRBV27 and J is TRBJ1-5; 8 nucleotides align to TRBD1. This clonotype originated in a woman between 18 and 30 years old with stable Graves' hyperthyroidism. The specimen sequenced was peripheral blood. Here the CDR3 reads CASSLTGASNQPQHF. CDR3 nucleotide sequence: TGTGCCAGCAGTCTGACAGGGGCGAGCAATCAGCCCCAGCATTTT.